A single sample is the source of the 22 T cell receptor beta chains below, sequenced in a study of T cells after yellow fever vaccination. Each CDR3 protein is one row after TCRdb ran MiXCR on the 5' RACE reads. Seen here are about 330,000 distinct CDR3 sequences, roughly 7.5% observed once, and the top ten hold approximately 15%. Here the sequenced sample was PBMCs, taken more than 35 days after the first yellow fever vaccination. The source of these receptors is a man aged 18 to 35 who received the YFV17D yellow fever vaccine.

This clonotype was counted many times. The gene calls are TRBV7-2 and TRBJ2-2, with 9 bases fitting TRBD1. Losses at the gene ends were 7 bases for V and 4 bases for J; bases not matched to a gene: 10. There are 16 residues in the CDR3. CDR1 and CDR2 (germline): SGHTA, FQGNSA. Written as DNA, the CDR3 is TGTGCCAGCATCCAAGCCGGGACAGGGATCACCGGGGAGCTGTTTTTT. Encoded protein: CASIQAGTGITGELFF.

This rearrangement joins TRBV25-1 to TRBJ1-1; D is uncertain. CDR1 is MGHDK and CDR2 is SYGVNS in the germline V gene. With 8 bases removed from V and 5 bases from J, the gap between germline ends came to 15 bases. The length of the CDR3 is 13 residues. The CDR3 nucleotides read TGTGCCAGCGGCCGCTTTGGTGGAACTGAAGCTTTCTTT. This sequence encodes CASGRFGGTEAFF.

The chain employs TRBV7-2 and TRBJ1-2; 9 nucleotides match TRBD1. The CDR3 is 14 amino acids. J lost 7 bases, V lost 5 bases, and 8 bases had no gene match. CDR1 and CDR2 (germline): SGHTA, FQGNSA. CDR3 coding DNA: TGTGCCAGCAGCCGGGAGGGGACAGGGTCTGGCTACACCTTC. Translated, it gives CASSREGTGSGYTF.

This clonotype was counted a few times. The rearrangement uses TRBV7-2 and TRBJ2-7, with TRBD2 as a possible D gene (6 bases). The CDR3 spans 13 residues. Trimming cost V 7 bases and J 2 bases, with 12 bases left between them. Per the germline V gene, CDR1 is SGHTA and CDR2 is FQGNSA. CDR3: CASIQGGTYEQYF. The CDR3 bases are TGTGCCAGCATCCAAGGCGGGACCTACGAGCAGTACTTC.

This clonotype was seen a few times. J is TRBJ2-7 and V is TRBV5-4, with 15 bases matching TRBD2. CDR1 SGHNT and CDR2 YYREEE come from the germline V gene (reference sequence). J gave up 3 bases and V 4 bases, and 2 bases lay outside the gene matches. The CDR3 is made up of 15 amino acids. The chain's CDR3 is CASSQGLAGGYEQYV. The CDR3 coding sequence is TGTGCCAGCAGCCAGGGACTAGCGGGGGGCTACGAGCAGTACGTC.

This clonotype was seen a handful of times. The junction and the germline gene differ at one end; a read error may be behind it. CDR3 sequence: CASRLDRDWTDTQYF. Written as DNA, the CDR3 is TGTGCCAGCAGATTGGACAGGGACTGGACAGATACGCAGTATTTT. This chain links TRBV5-4 with TRBJ2-3; 8 nucleotides agree with TRBD1. The V gene's germline CDR1 is SGHNT and CDR2 YYREEE (reference sequence). The CDR3 spans 15 residues.

The rearrangement joins TRBV27 to TRBJ1-6; TRBD1 agrees at 10 bases. Germline values: CDR1 MNHEY, CDR2 SMNVEV (reference sequence). The CDR3 length is 14 residues. Losses at the gene ends were 6 bases for V and 9 bases for J; bases not matched to a gene: 5. DNA for the CDR3: TGTGCCAGCAGGTTCGGGACAGGGGCTTCACCCCTCCACTTT. Translating it yields CASRFGTGASPLHF.

The chain carries TRBV27 and TRBJ2-7, with TRBD1 matching 7 bases. Germline assignment: CDR1 MNHEY and CDR2 SMNVEV (reference sequence). The V and J ends lost 6 bases and 2 bases, in that order; junction bases with no gene match: 4. The CDR3 totals 13 residues. For the CDR3, the DNA is TGTGCCAGCAGGGAACAGGGGACCTACGAGCAGTACTTC. This gives the protein CASREQGTYEQYF.

V usage is TRBV20-1 and J usage is TRBJ2-1; 8 bases fit TRBD2. The V gene's germline CDR1 is DFQATT and CDR2 SNEGSKA (reference sequence). The V and J ends lost 6 bases and 7 bases, in that order; junction bases with no gene match: 11. The CDR3 runs to 14 residues. The CDR3 DNA follows: TGCAGTGCCCGGGACGGGGGGGCTAGGAATGAGCAGTTCTTC. Residues: CSARDGGARNEQFF.

This clonotype occurred many times. The chain joins TRBV12-3 or TRBV12-4 to TRBJ2-4; maybe TRBD1 (6 bases). Between the trimmed V and J ends, which lost 3 bases and 2 bases, there was a span of 17 bases. This CDR3 contains 17 residues. CDR3 sequence reads: CASSFRDPGQSKNIQYF. CDR3 DNA sequence: TGTGCCAGCAGTTTTCGGGATCCTGGACAGTCCAAAAACATTCAGTACTTC.

The J gene is TRBJ1-6, the V gene TRBV28; 7 bases map to TRBD1. Trimming took 6 bases from V and 7 from J; bases not matched to a gene: 15. CDR3 length: 17 residues. Germline-derived CDR1 and CDR2 are MDHEN and SYDVKM. CDR3 protein: CASRPTNAGTVNSPLHF. The CDR3 DNA follows: TGTGCCAGCAGACCAACGAACGCCGGGACAGTCAATTCACCCCTCCACTTT.

J is TRBJ2-7 and V is TRBV6-2 or TRBV6-3, with D hard to call. V lost 10 bases to trimming and J lost 3 bases, with 16 bases between them. Germline-derived CDR1 and CDR2 are MNHEY and SVGEGT. This CDR3 has 13 residues. The CDR3 bases are TGTGCCACCGTGGGCCATCCGTACTACGAGCAGTACTTC. It encodes CATVGHPYYEQYF.

The gene calls are TRBV5-1 and TRBJ1-2, with D possibly matching TRBD1 (5 bases). Trimming cost V 3 bases and J 0 bases, with 12 bases left between them. There are 15 residues in the CDR3. The germline CDR1 and CDR2 sequences are SGHRS and YFSETQ. In DNA, the CDR3 is TGCGCCAGCAGCTGGACTGGGGGTGCTAACTATGGCTACACCTTC. Translated: CASSWTGGANYGYTF.

This clonotype has just a few counts. The V gene is TRBV5-1, the J gene TRBJ2-3; D possibly matches TRBD1 or TRBD2 (6 bases each). This CDR3 is built from 16 residues. CDR1 and CDR2 (germline): SGHRS, YFSETQ. Trimming took off 3 bases at V and 4 bases at J, with 18 bases between the two ends. CDR3 amino acids: CASSSQAGGEADTQYF. The DNA for the CDR3 is TGCGCCAGCAGCTCCCAGGCCGGGGGCGAGGCAGATACGCAGTATTTT. The full variable domain, completed using reference TRBV5-1 and TRBJ2-3, is KAGVTQTPRYLIKTRGQQVTLSCSPISGHRSVSWYQQTPGQGLQFLFEYFSETQRNKGNFPGRFSGRQFSNSRSEMNVSTLELGDSALYLCASSSQAGGEADTQYFGPGTRLTVL.

The chain is built from TRBV4-1 and TRBJ2-1; 9 bases align to TRBD1. The V gene end was trimmed by 2 bases and the J gene end by 10 bases; junction bases not matched to a gene: 12. This CDR3 comprises 16 residues. Germline lookup yields CDR1 MGHRA and CDR2 YSYEKL. The CDR3 nucleotides are TGCGCCAGCAGCCAATACGTACAGGGGGCATCGTGGGAGCAGTTCTTC. Protein product: CASSQYVQGASWEQFF.

In this sample, this clonotype turned up a few times. The V and J genes are TRBV20-1 and TRBJ2-5; TRBD1 matches 9 bases. Unmatched junction bases numbered 4, after V lost 5 bases and J lost 0 bases. Germline V gene data show CDR1 as DFQATT and CDR2 as SNEGSKA (reference sequence). The CDR3 has 14 amino acids. In DNA, the CDR3 is TGCAGTGCTCAACGGACAGGGGACCAAGAGACCCAGTACTTC. This codes for CSAQRTGDQETQYF.

This clonotype was counted only a few times. This chain links TRBV18 with TRBJ2-1; tentative D call: TRBD2 (7 bases). Per germline, CDR1 KGHSH and CDR2 LQKENI. Trimming took off 3 bases at V and 14 bases at J, with 14 bases between the two ends. The length of the CDR3 is 12 residues. The CDR3 protein is CASSPRGATEFF. CDR3 in DNA: TGTGCCAGCTCACCTCGGGGGGCCACGGAGTTCTTC.

This rearrangement joins TRBV6-1 to TRBJ1-5; D gene ambiguous. The germline V gene has CDR1 MNHNS and CDR2 SASEGT. V was trimmed by 6 bases and J by 0 bases, leaving 9 bases between them. The length of the CDR3 is 14 residues. The CDR3 loop is CASRASYSNQPQHF. The CDR3 DNA reads as TGTGCCAGCAGAGCCTCCTATAGCAATCAGCCCCAGCATTTT.

The CDR3 loop reads CASSQAGITDTQYF. The CDR3 bases are TGCGCCAGCAGCCAGGCGGGGATCACAGATACGCAGTATTTT. The chain employs TRBV4-1 and TRBJ2-3; D perhaps matches TRBD2 (6 bases). V was pared by 3 bases and J by 2 bases, with 9 bases between. Germline V gene lookup returns CDR1 MGHRA and CDR2 YSYEKL. CDR3 length: 14 residues.

This clonotype has more than one count but fewer than ten. One junction end disagrees with the germline gene, perhaps due to a read error. The V call is TRBV7-2, the J call TRBJ1-2; 7 bases match TRBD1. CDR1 and CDR2 (germline): SGHTA, FQGNSA. The CDR3 runs to 14 residues. CDR3 sequence: CASRLARGNYGYTF. CDR3 in DNA: TGTGCCAGCAGATTAGCCAGGGGGAACTATGGCTACACCTTC.

This clonotype was counted between two and nine times. The chain joins TRBV6-1 to TRBJ1-5, with D unclear. The CDR3 is 14 amino acids. Germline V gives CDR1 MNHNS, CDR2 SASEGT. Deletions cut 5 bases from V and 3 bases from J, with 11 bases between. The CDR3 DNA follows: TGTGCCAGCAGTAATCGGGTGGCCAATCAGCCCCAGCATTTT. Protein: CASSNRVANQPQHF.

The chain carries TRBV5-6 and TRBJ2-1; the match to TRBD1 covers 10 bases. Germline V lookup: CDR1 SGHDT, CDR2 YYEEEE. This CDR3 contains 17 residues. Unmatched junction bases numbered 12, after V lost 4 bases and J lost 5 bases. The CDR3 loop reads CASSPDRGSDYNNEQFF. CDR3 coding DNA: TGTGCCAGCAGCCCGGACAGGGGGTCGGATTACAACAATGAGCAGTTCTTC.